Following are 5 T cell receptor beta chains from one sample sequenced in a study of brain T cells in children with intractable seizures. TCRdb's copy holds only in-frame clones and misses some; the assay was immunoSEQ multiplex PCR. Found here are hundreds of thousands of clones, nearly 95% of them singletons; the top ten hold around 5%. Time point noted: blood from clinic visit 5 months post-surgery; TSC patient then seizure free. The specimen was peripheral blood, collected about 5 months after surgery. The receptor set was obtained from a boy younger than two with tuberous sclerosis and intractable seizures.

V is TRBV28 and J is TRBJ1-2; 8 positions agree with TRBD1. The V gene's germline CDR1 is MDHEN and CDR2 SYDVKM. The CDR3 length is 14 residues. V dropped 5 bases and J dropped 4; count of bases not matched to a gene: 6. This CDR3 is CASSSGQGVYGYTF. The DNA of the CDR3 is TGTGCCAGCAGTAGTGGACAGGGAGTCTATGGCTACACCTTC.

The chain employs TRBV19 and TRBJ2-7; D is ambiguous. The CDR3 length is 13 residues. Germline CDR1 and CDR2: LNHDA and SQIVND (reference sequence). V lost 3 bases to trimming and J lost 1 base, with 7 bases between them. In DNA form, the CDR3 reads TGTGCCAGTAGTATCGAAGGTTCCTACGAGCAGTACTTC. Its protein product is CASSIEGSYEQYF.

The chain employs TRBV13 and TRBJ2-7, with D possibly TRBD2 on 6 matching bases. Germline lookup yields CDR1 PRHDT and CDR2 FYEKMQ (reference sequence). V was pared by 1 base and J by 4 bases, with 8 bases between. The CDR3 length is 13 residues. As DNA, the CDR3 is TGTGCCAGCAGCTTAGCGGGGGTATACGAGCAGTACTTC. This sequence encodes CASSLAGVYEQYF. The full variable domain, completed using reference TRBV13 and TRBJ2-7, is AAGVIQSPRHLIKEKRETATLKCYPIPRHDTVYWYQQGPGQDPQFLISFYEKMQSDKGSIPDRFSAQQFSDYHSELNMSSLELGDSALYFCASSLAGVYEQYFGPGTRLTVT.

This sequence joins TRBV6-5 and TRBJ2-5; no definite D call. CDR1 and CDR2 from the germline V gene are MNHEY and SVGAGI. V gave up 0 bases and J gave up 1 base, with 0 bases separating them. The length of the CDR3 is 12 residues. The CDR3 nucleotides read TGTGCCAGCAGTTACTCCCAAGAGACCCAGTACTTC. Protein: CASSYSQETQYF.

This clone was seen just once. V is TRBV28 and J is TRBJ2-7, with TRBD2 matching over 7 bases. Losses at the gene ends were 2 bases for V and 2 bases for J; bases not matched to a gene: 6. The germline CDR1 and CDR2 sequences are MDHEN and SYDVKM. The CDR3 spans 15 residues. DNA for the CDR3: TGTGCCAGCAGTTTAGGGGTAGCGGGTGCCTACGAGCAGTACTTC. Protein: CASSLGVAGAYEQYF.